These 21 T cell receptor beta chains were sequenced from one sample in a study of cytomegalovirus exposure and HLA in healthy donors. Sequencing was performed with immunoSEQ multiplex PCR; in TCRdb, only in-frame clones are kept and a portion is missing. The sample lists about 260,000 clones, 90% occurring once. The sample consisted of PBMCs. Receptors were obtained from a woman in her 30s in good health and CMV-seronegative.

The rearrangement uses TRBV7-8 and TRBJ2-1; 11 nucleotides match TRBD2. The CDR3 loop spans 15 amino acids. Germline values: CDR1 SGHVS, CDR2 FQNEAQ. V shed 5 bases, J shed 6 bases, and the junction held 6 bases outside the gene matches. CDR3 coding DNA: TGTGCCAGCAGCGAAATAGCGGGAGGGGCCAATGAGCAGTTCTTC. It encodes CASSEIAGGANEQFF.

The chain has TRBV2 and TRBJ1-2; TRBD1 agrees at 9 bases. V lost 6 bases and J lost 3; bases outside the gene matches: 8. There are 15 residues in the CDR3. CDR1 is SNHLY, CDR2 FYNNEI, per germline. Here the CDR3 reads CASRKETGGDYGYTF. The DNA for the CDR3 is TGTGCCAGCAGGAAAGAGACAGGGGGGGACTATGGCTACACCTTC.

This chain uses TRBV28 with TRBJ2-1, with 10 bases lining up with TRBD2. The CDR3 is 16 residues long. The J segment lost 2 bases and the V segment lost 7 bases, leaving 8 bases of the junction unmatched. Germline loops: CDR1 MDHEN, CDR2 SYDVKM. CDR3: CASTISGRGAYNEQFF. The DNA of the CDR3 is TGTGCCAGCACCATAAGCGGGAGGGGCGCCTACAATGAGCAGTTCTTC.

The V and J genes are TRBV30 and TRBJ2-3; D is uncertain. The CDR3 contains 13 residues. The ends were cut back, 4 bases at V and 2 bases at J, with 10 bases in the middle. Germline lookup yields CDR1 GTSNPN and CDR2 SVGIG (reference sequence). CDR3: CAWTRTVTDTQYF. The CDR3 DNA reads as TGTGCCTGGACACGCACAGTCACAGATACGCAGTATTTT. The full variable domain, its missing parts supplied by reference TRBV30 and TRBJ2-3, is SQTIHQWPATLVQPVGSPLSLECTVEGTSNPNLYWYRQAAGRGLQLLFYSVGIGQISSEVPQNLSASRPQDRQFILSSKKLLLSDSGFYLCAWTRTVTDTQYFGPGTRLTVL.

The chain is built from TRBV14 and TRBJ2-3; D possibly corresponds to TRBD1 (5 bases). Trimming stripped 4 bases from V and 2 bases from J, with 10 bases between. This CDR3 spans 14 amino acids. Germline-derived CDR1 and CDR2 are SGHDN and FVKESK. The CDR3 reads CASSLRQYTDTQYF. DNA for the CDR3: TGTGCCAGCAGCCTGCGACAGTACACAGATACGCAGTATTTT. Based on the CDR3 plus reference TRBV14 and TRBJ2-3, the full variable domain is EAGVTQFPSHSVIEKGQTVTLRCDPISGHDNLYWYRRVMGKEIKFLLHFVKESKQDESGMPNNRFLAERTGGTYSTLKVQPAELEDSGVYFCASSLRQYTDTQYFGPGTRLTVL.

The genes are TRBV28 and TRBJ2-7; 10 bases are shared with TRBD2. This CDR3 region has 16 residues. The trim removed 6 bases at V and 2 bases at J, leaving 10 bases unmatched. The germline V gene encodes CDR1 MDHEN and CDR2 SYDVKM. The DNA of the CDR3 is TGTGCCAGCAGCCCCGGGGCTAGCGGGAGCGCCTACGAGCAGTACTTC. Translated: CASSPGASGSAYEQYF.

The count of this clone is one. The J gene is TRBJ2-2, the V gene TRBV29-1; D may be TRBD1 or TRBD2 (5 bases each). CDR1 is SQVTM and CDR2 is ANQGSEA in the germline V gene. The CDR3 runs 13 residues. V gave up 0 bases and J gave up 6 bases, with 8 bases separating them. CDR3: CSVEEGVPGELFF. In nucleotides, the CDR3 is TGCAGCGTTGAAGAGGGGGTACCCGGGGAGCTGTTTTTT.

The chain employs TRBV4-3 and TRBJ2-1; D is unresolved. The CDR3 is 16 amino acids. V was cut by 0 bases and J by 7 bases, with 16 bases left in between. Germline values: CDR1 LGHNA, CDR2 YSLEER. The CDR3 DNA reads as TGCGCCAGCAGCCAAGAGGAGCCTCCGAGATGGAATGAGCAGTTCTTC. Protein sequence: CASSQEEPPRWNEQFF.

The sample holds one count of this clone. V usage is TRBV28 and J usage is TRBJ1-5; D gene uncertain. The germline CDR1 and CDR2 sequences are MDHEN and SYDVKM. Trimming left V 3 bases short and J 4 bases short, with 7 bases between. The CDR3 is made up of 13 amino acids. The CDR3 DNA reads TGTGCCAGCAGTTTGTGGGGTAATCAGCCCCAGCATTTT. This translates into CASSLWGNQPQHF.

The rearrangement links TRBV28 to TRBJ1-2; the D gene is possibly TRBD1 (5 bases). Trimming removed 4 bases from V and 2 bases from J, with 14 bases in between. CDR3 length: 15 residues. Germline V gene lookup returns CDR1 MDHEN and CDR2 SYDVKM. As DNA, the CDR3 is TGTGCCAGCAGTTCGAAGGGGCGACTAAACTATGGCTACACCTTC. Protein product: CASSSKGRLNYGYTF.

This chain uses TRBV5-1 with TRBJ2-1; D is unclear. CDR1 and CDR2 (germline): SGHRS, YFSETQ. There are 11 residues in the CDR3. V was trimmed by 4 bases and J by 8 bases, leaving 7 bases between them. The CDR3 loop is CASSPGYEQFF. CDR3 in DNA: TGCGCCAGCAGCCCGGGCTATGAGCAGTTCTTC.

The chain carries TRBV30 and TRBJ1-1, with TRBD1 matching over 10 bases. The ends lost 2 bases at V and 7 bases at J; junction bases unmatched: 7. The CDR3 is made up of 14 amino acids. CDR1 and CDR2 from the germline V gene are GTSNPN and SVGIG (reference sequence). The CDR3 sequence is CAWSRRQGAGEAFF. The CDR3, as DNA: TGTGCCTGGAGTAGGCGACAGGGGGCCGGTGAAGCTTTCTTT.

This clone was seen only a few times. The chain has TRBV2 and TRBJ2-3; the match to TRBD2 covers 9 bases. V was clipped by 2 bases and J by 6 bases; unmatched bases: 6. Germline assignment: CDR1 SNHLY and CDR2 FYNNEI. CDR3 size: 15 residues. As DNA, the CDR3 is TGTGCCAGCAGTGAATCCGGACTAGCGCCCGATACGCAGTATTTT. Its protein is CASSESGLAPDTQYF.

Only a few counts were recorded for this clone. This chain connects TRBV6-5 to TRBJ2-5, with a tentative D call TRBD1 (5 bases). CDR3 length: 13 amino acids. CDR1 and CDR2 from the germline V gene are MNHEY and SVGAGI. The germline V and J ends were trimmed by 2 bases and 2 bases, with 6 bases remaining between them. The DNA for the CDR3 is TGTGCCAGCAGTTACACAGGTCAAGAGACCCAGTACTTC. Protein: CASSYTGQETQYF.

With regard to this clone: This sample includes further DNA sequences coding for the same CDR3. V usage is TRBV7-9 and J usage is TRBJ2-2; D not certain. V was clipped by 3 bases and J by 6 bases, with 2 bases between them. The CDR3 totals 11 residues. Germline V gives CDR1 SEHNR, CDR2 FQNEAQ (reference sequence). CDR3 in DNA: TGTGCCAGCAGCTTGTCCGGGGAGCTGTTTTTT. Translated: CASSLSGELFF.

This chain links TRBV28 with TRBJ1-2; 7 positions match TRBD1. Per germline, CDR1 MDHEN and CDR2 SYDVKM. Losses at the gene ends were 3 bases for V and 5 bases for J; bases not matched to a gene: 6. CDR3 length: 14 amino acids. The CDR3 DNA reads as TGTGCCAGCAGTTTGACAGGGCTAGGGTATGGCTACACCTTC. This sequence encodes CASSLTGLGYGYTF.

The V and J genes are TRBV12-5 and TRBJ2-7, with D tentatively TRBD2 (6 bases). Germline-derived CDR1 and CDR2 are LGHNT and FRNRAP. This CDR3 has 14 residues. V lost 1 base and J 2 bases, leaving 9 bases between the germline ends. The CDR3 is CASGLGGAPYEQYF. Here the CDR3 DNA reads TGTGCTAGTGGTTTGGGCGGGGCCCCCTACGAGCAGTACTTC.

This clone was detected only once. The V call is TRBV4-2, the J call TRBJ2-7; 12 bases align to TRBD2. Germline trimming cut 2 bases from V and 4 bases from J; bases unmatched to any gene: 0. Per the germline V gene, CDR1 is LGHNA and CDR2 is YNFKEQ. CDR3 size: 14 residues. The CDR3 reads CASSQLAGGYEQYF. Here the CDR3 DNA reads TGTGCCAGCAGCCAACTAGCGGGAGGGTACGAGCAGTACTTC.

V is TRBV5-1 and J is TRBJ2-7; 12 nucleotides agree with TRBD2. V lost 5 bases to trimming and J lost 4 bases; unmatched junction nucleotides: 10. This CDR3 region has 16 residues. Germline values: CDR1 SGHRS, CDR2 YFSETQ. The CDR3 protein is CASRNNGLAGRYEQYF. CDR3 sequence (DNA): TGCGCCAGCAGGAACAATGGACTAGCGGGAAGATACGAGCAGTACTTC.

The CDR3 DNA is TGTGCCAGCAGCCCTGGTTCTCAGCGGGAAATCGAGCAGTACTTC. Translated: CASSPGSQREIEQYF. This chain links TRBV11-2 with TRBJ2-7; the match to TRBD2 covers 7 bases. Germline lookup yields CDR1 SGHAT and CDR2 FQNNGV. The CDR3 spans 15 residues. J was trimmed by 6 bases and V by 5 bases; bases with no gene match: 13. The variable domain in full, completed from reference TRBV11-2 and TRBJ2-7, reads EAGVAQSPRYKIIEKRQSVAFWCNPISGHATLYWYQQILGQGPKLLIQFQNNGVVDDSQLPKDRFSAERLKGVDSTLKIQPAKLEDSAVYLCASSPGSQREIEQYFGPGTRLTVT.

This sequence joins TRBV7-3 and TRBJ2-1; D not certain. The CDR3 spans 15 residues. The germline gives CDR1 SGHTA, CDR2 FQGTGA. V lost 2 bases to trimming and J lost 4 bases, with 12 bases between them. DNA of the CDR3: TGTGCCAGCAGCTTAGGGTTGGGCCCGTACAATGAGCAGTTCTTC. Its translation: CASSLGLGPYNEQFF.